This T cell receptor (beta chain) originates from a study of blood T cells in healthy people across ages. The CDR3 loop spans 14 amino acids. The germline V gene encodes CDR1 SNHLY and CDR2 FYNNEI. Trimming cost V 6 bases and J 2 bases, with 10 bases left between them. PCR was performed a second time for roughly 7 to 12 cycles using a sample-barcoded 5' primer and a J-beta primer mix. One entry per CDR3 protein results from TCRdb running MiXCR on the 5' RACE reads. This repertoire shows over a million distinct CDR3 sequences, 40% to 50% found once; its top ten account for about 19%. Sequences were obtained from blood. The chain is built from TRBV2 and TRBJ2-2; D is possibly TRBD1 (6 bases). The TCR comes from a woman in her sixties in good health. The CDR3 loop reads CASRWTENTGELFF. For the CDR3, the DNA is TGTGCCAGCAGATGGACAGAAAACACCGGGGAGCTGTTTTTT.